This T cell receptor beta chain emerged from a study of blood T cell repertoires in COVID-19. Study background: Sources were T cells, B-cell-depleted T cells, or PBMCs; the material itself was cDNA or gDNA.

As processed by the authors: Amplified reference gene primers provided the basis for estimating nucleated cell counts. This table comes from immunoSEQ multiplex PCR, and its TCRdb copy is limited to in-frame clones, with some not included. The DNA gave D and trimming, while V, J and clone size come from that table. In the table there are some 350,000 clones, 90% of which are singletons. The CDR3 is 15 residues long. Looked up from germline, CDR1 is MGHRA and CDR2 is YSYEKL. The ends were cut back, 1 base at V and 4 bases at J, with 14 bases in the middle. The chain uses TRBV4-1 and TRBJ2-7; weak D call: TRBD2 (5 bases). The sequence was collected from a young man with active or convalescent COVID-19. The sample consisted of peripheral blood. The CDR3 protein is CASSQVADSPYEQYF. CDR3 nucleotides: TGCGCCAGCAGCCAAGTTGCGGACTCCCCTTACGAGCAGTACTTC.